These T cell receptor beta chains were read from a single sample in a study of identical twins. TCRdb used MiXCR to reprocess the 5' RACE reads, holding one entry per CDR3 protein. The sample yields 470,000 or so distinct CDR3 sequences, roughly a quarter seen once. The same sample was also used in a study of T cells expressing NK-cell markers.

Sequenced material: CD4+ T cells sorted from blood. These receptors originate from a young woman in good health. Both conserved end residues are part of each CDR3. The D gene is left open where the match is weak. Only some rows state a clone size, as once, few, many or a class for expanded clones.

v_call	d_call	clone_size	j_call	cdr3_length	cdr3_aa	cdr3_nt
TRBV5-1	-	many	TRBJ1-2	13	CASSLEAGYGYTF	TGCGCCAGCAGCTTGGAGGCAGGCTATGGCTACACCTTC
TRBV10-3	TRBD1	few	TRBJ2-7	11	CAIRKTGTGDF	TGTGCCATCAGAAAGACCGGGACAGGTGACTTC
TRBV7-9	-	-	TRBJ2-5	13	CASSFGESETQYF	TGTGCCAGCAGCTTCGGTGAATCAGAGACCCAGTACTTC
TRBV5-6	-	-	TRBJ1-2	13	CASREVVAYGYTF	TGTGCCAGCAGGGAGGTGGTAGCTTATGGCTACACCTTC
TRBV10-3	TRBD2	-	TRBJ2-1	15	CAIAGPSGGKNEQFF	TGTGCCATCGCCGGTCCGAGCGGGGGGAAAAATGAGCAGTTCTTC
TRBV5-1	-	many	TRBJ2-3	14	CASSVLQGIDTQYF	TGCGCCAGCAGCGTACTACAGGGTATAGATACGCAGTATTTT
TRBV11-2	-	once	TRBJ2-6	13	CASSLVGGNVLTF	TGTGCCAGCAGCTTAGTAGGCGGTAACGTCCTGACTTTC
TRBV5-1	TRBD1	-	TRBJ2-3	13	CASTGTETDTQYF	TGCGCCAGCACCGGGACAGAAACAGATACGCAGTATTTT
TRBV20-1	TRBD1	-	TRBJ2-5	12	CSARTGWKTQYF	TGCAGTGCTCGGACAGGGTGGAAGACCCAGTACTTC
TRBV3-1	-	-	TRBJ1-1	11	CASKVGSEAFF	TGTGCCAGCAAGGTGGGAAGTGAAGCTTTCTTT
TRBV12-3/TRBV12-4	-	-	TRBJ1-1	12	CASSQTRREGFF	TGTGCCAGCAGTCAAACCCGACGCGAGGGGTTCTTT
TRBV20-1	TRBD2	-	TRBJ2-5	17	CSARVLAGGPVQETQYF	TGCAGTGCTAGAGTCTTAGCGGGGGGGCCAGTTCAAGAGACCCAGTACTTC
TRBV20-1	TRBD1	-	TRBJ1-1	13	CSASEQGYTEAFF	TGCAGTGCTAGTGAACAGGGGTATACTGAAGCTTTCTTT
TRBV5-1	-	few	TRBJ2-3	15	CASSLYRTSTDTQYF	TGCGCCAGCAGCTTGTACCGGACTAGCACAGATACGCAGTATTTT
TRBV7-2	-	few	TRBJ1-2	14	CASSLYPENYGYTF	TGTGCCAGCAGCCTCTATCCGGAAAACTATGGCTACACCTTC
TRBV20-1	-	few	TRBJ2-7	13	CSARDGTLLEQYF	TGCAGTGCTAGAGATGGTACCCTCCTAGAGCAGTACTTC
TRBV5-1	-	many	TRBJ2-1	11	CASSLAVEQFF	TGTGCCAGCAGCTTAGCGGTTGAGCAGTTCTTC
TRBV13	-	-	TRBJ1-1	15	CASSWGQSFNTEAFF	TGTGCCAGCAGTTGGGGGCAGTCGTTTAACACTGAAGCTTTCTTT
TRBV20-1	-	-	TRBJ2-1	11	CSARIVYEQFF	TGCAGTGCTAGAATCGTTTATGAGCAGTTCTTC
TRBV6-1	-	-	TRBJ2-6	16	CASSETISSGANVLTF	TGTGCCAGCAGTGAAACTATAAGCTCTGGGGCCAACGTCCTGACTTTC
TRBV7-2	-	few	TRBJ1-5	15	CASSRGRIGNQPQHF	TGTGCCAGCAGCCGGGGGCGGATTGGCAATCAGCCCCAGCATTTT
TRBV6-5	-	few	TRBJ2-7	14	CASSYIAINSEQYF	TGTGCCAGCAGTTACATTGCCATTAATAGCGAGCAGTACTTC
TRBV7-2	-	-	TRBJ2-2	13	CASEGGGTGELFF	TGTGCCAGCGAGGGAGGTGGCACCGGGGAGCTGTTTTTT
TRBV4-3	TRBD1	-	TRBJ2-5	15	CASSHGQGYQETQYF	TGCGCCAGCAGCCACGGACAGGGATACCAAGAGACCCAGTACTTC
TRBV7-6	TRBD1	-	TRBJ2-2	15	CASSTGGTNTGELFF	TGTGCCAGCAGCACAGGGGGGACTAACACCGGGGAGCTGTTTTTT
TRBV7-9	-	many	TRBJ2-7	13	CALGGGRSYEQYF	TGTGCCTTAGGGGGGGGTCGATCCTACGAGCAGTACTTC
TRBV5-1	-	many	TRBJ2-7	15	CASSEKVGVTYEQYF	TGCGCCAGCAGCGAGAAGGTGGGAGTCACCTACGAGCAGTACTTC
TRBV7-3	TRBD2	-	TRBJ2-7	17	CASSYPRAGVRSYEQYF	TGTGCCAGCAGCTACCCCCGGGCGGGGGTACGATCCTACGAGCAGTACTTC
TRBV12-3/TRBV12-4	-	few	TRBJ1-2	11	CASSAGVGYTF	TGTGCCAGCAGTGCAGGGGTTGGCTACACCTTC
TRBV4-2	-	few	TRBJ1-3	15	CASSLGRTVGNTIYF	TGTGCCAGCAGCCTAGGAAGGACAGTCGGAAACACCATATATTTT
TRBV11-1	TRBD1	-	TRBJ2-7	15	CASSLGYRGSREQYF	TGTGCCAGCAGCTTAGGTTACAGGGGGTCTCGCGAGCAGTACTTC
TRBV5-1	TRBD2	few	TRBJ2-5	16	CASSWTPSGDQETQYF	TGCGCCAGCAGCTGGACCCCTAGCGGGGACCAAGAGACCCAGTACTTC
TRBV20-1	TRBD2	few	TRBJ2-4	16	CSASPGGLLAKNIQYF	TGCAGTGCTTCACCGGGGGGACTTCTAGCCAAAAACATTCAGTACTTC
TRBV10-1	TRBD2	-	TRBJ2-3	15	CASSDRTSPPDTQYF	TGCGCCAGCAGTGATCGGACTAGTCCCCCAGATACGCAGTATTTT
TRBV20-1	-	-	TRBJ2-1	12	CSARSGRHEQFF	TGCAGTGCTAGAAGTGGGAGGCATGAGCAGTTCTTC
TRBV19	TRBD2	few	TRBJ2-1	15	CASSKGLADSNEQFF	TGTGCCAGTAGTAAAGGACTAGCGGACTCTAATGAGCAGTTCTTC
TRBV21-1	-	-	TRBJ2-7	16	CASSKRVGLSSYEQYF	TGTGCCAGCAGCAAGAGGGTTGGACTTTCGTCCTACGAGCAGTACTTC
TRBV2	-	-	TRBJ2-3	15	CASSETFLKTDTQYF	TGTGCCAGCAGTGAAACTTTCCTGAAGACAGATACGCAGTATTTT
TRBV6-2/TRBV6-3	-	few	TRBJ2-1	15	CASSARRAGYNEQFF	TGTGCCAGCAGCGCTCGGAGGGCCGGCTACAATGAGCAGTTCTTC
TRBV20-1	-	few	TRBJ2-5	16	CSARGPGSGYQETQYF	TGCAGTGCTAGAGGTCCAGGGAGTGGGTACCAAGAGACCCAGTACTTC
TRBV20-1	-	-	TRBJ2-3	11	CSASLSNTQYF	TGCAGTGCTTCACTATCGAATACGCAGTATTTT
TRBV2	-	few	TRBJ1-5	13	CASSDEGDQPQHF	TGTGCCAGCAGTGACGAGGGAGATCAGCCCCAGCATTTT
TRBV5-1	TRBD1	-	TRBJ2-5	14	CASSLRTGLETQYF	TGCGCCAGCAGCTTGAGGACAGGGTTGGAGACCCAGTACTTC
TRBV5-1	-	-	TRBJ2-5	13	CASSSDPEETQYF	TGCGCCAGCAGCTCGGACCCGGAAGAGACCCAGTACTTC
TRBV5-1	-	-	TRBJ1-1	14	CASSLLVMNTEAFF	TGCGCCAGCAGCTTGCTGGTTATGAACACTGAAGCTTTCTTT
TRBV12-3/TRBV12-4	-	-	TRBJ2-7	16	CASSLVHGISLSKQYF	TGTGCCAGCAGTTTGGTCCACGGGATAAGTCTTTCGAAGCAGTACTTC
TRBV18	-	-	TRBJ1-4	15	CASSPAGTRIEKLFF	TGTGCCAGCTCACCTGCGGGAACTCGAATTGAAAAACTGTTTTTT
TRBV5-1	TRBD2	-	TRBJ2-1	14	CASSPGTSGGKQFF	TGCGCCAGCAGCCCGGGGACTAGCGGGGGGAAACAGTTCTTC
TRBV10-3	TRBD1	-	TRBJ2-7	15	CAISAPGQGPQEQYF	TGTGCCATCAGTGCGCCGGGACAGGGACCTCAGGAGCAGTACTTC
TRBV7-9	-	few	TRBJ1-3	13	CASSPGSGNTIYF	TGTGCCAGCAGCCCGGGCTCTGGAAACACCATATATTTT